This TCR beta chain was recovered during a study of neoadjuvant anti-PD-1 for oral cavity cancer. Overall study: Before surgery, most patients got three to four biweekly 3 mg/kg nivolumab doses. General study findings and limits: Larger post-treatment preexisting tumor clones tracked with greater tumor shrinkage.

This clone is labeled medium-sized. Its cognate antigen is unknown. Germline V gene lookup returns CDR1 SGHAT and CDR2 FQNNGV. Trimming left V 6 bases short and J 5 bases short, with 16 bases between. The CDR3 totals 14 residues. The repertoire was sequenced with immunoSEQ multiplex PCR; TCRdb's copy has only in-frame clones and lacks some. The profile shows around 11,000 clones, 52% of them singletons. Stage II-IVA oral cavity squamous cell carcinoma was new and untreated by systemic or radiation therapy. Sequencing was performed on tumor tissue, taken before nivolumab (anti-PD-1) treatment. This receptor was identified in a person aged 40 to 85 with oral cavity squamous cell carcinoma. The chain uses TRBV11-2 and TRBJ2-5; weak D call: TRBD1 (6 bases). This CDR3 is CASSTGIWKETQYF. CDR3 sequence (DNA): TGTGCCAGCAGTACAGGGATATGGAAGGAGACCCAGTACTTC.